This T cell receptor (beta chain) was identified during a study of cytomegalovirus exposure and HLA in healthy donors listed by TCRdb under 2017. Regarding the complete study: In an earlier analysis of 587 of the donors, approximately 260 Gb of sequence data and some 120 million unique TCR beta sequences from 150 million to 200 million T cells were reported. The number of typed donors differed by locus: roughly 629-640 for A, B, C, DRB1 and DQB1; some 540 for DQA1; some 590 for DPA1; and some 470 for DPB1. Rather than drawing on any new phenotypic data, the later analysis identified candidate immune exposures from TCR beta sequences and the way those sequences occurred across donors. A later analysis re-examined previously published TCR beta repertoires from around 670 donors and added high-resolution HLA genotyping to investigate patterns of TCR occurrence. Donor age, sex, ethnicity and CMV serostatus were compiled together with the repertoire data. In a later genetic analysis, genome-wide SNP genotypes for about 55% of the roughly 670 donors were used, and that subset was treated as a discovery cohort. Among the roughly 400 genotyped donors, around 81% belonged to the genetic ancestry cluster associated with self-reported Caucasian donors. A separate validation cohort of approximately 120 different subjects was used in addition to the roughly 670-subject first cohort. Among 398 genotyped donors of the cohort, an average of roughly 230,000 unique TCR beta nucleotide sequences was sequenced per donor, of which approximately 18% were non-productive. About 5 DR-DQ haplotypes were handled as single units for association and clustering, since linkage in the cohort was strong. All discovery cohort repertoires had been generated on a single sequencing platform. An early release that covered some 630 HLA-typed donors contained about 300 gigabases of sequencing data and 75 million to 100 million unique TCR sequences. Class I and class II HLA loci were covered by the typing at four-digit resolution. High-throughput TCR immunosequencing, statistical association of individual TCRs with disease status, and machine learning were combined to predict cytomegalovirus infection status. The study used immunosequencing to profile the T cell repertoires of more than 650 subjects and linked those repertoires to cytomegalovirus serostatus. The study aimed to test whether cataloging public T cell receptors could reveal signatures of past pathogen exposure. An earlier analysis of 587 of the donors used high-throughput TCR beta sequencing to judge whether each TCR beta V gene segment behaved as functional or pseudogenic.

Study-wide findings and limitations: The classifier was reported to diagnose cytomegalovirus status with high specificity and sensitivity in both the original cohort and the validation cohort. In a later analysis, the rate of TCR association differed among HLA loci, with DRB1 alleles having the most associated TCRs and HLA-C alleles having the fewest. The 87-base-pair reads could not distinguish some IMGT-functional V segments, including TRBV6-2 and TRBV6-3, so those segments were excluded. A further reported finding was that TCR beta sequences accurately predicted the HLA-A and HLA-B alleles for most subjects in the first cohort. According to a later analysis, parvovirus B19, influenza, CMV and Epstein-Barr virus appeared linked to several top co-occurrence clusters. Sequencing depth was assumed to be roughly uniform across donors in the presence/absence analyses, though that assumption may not hold. Across donors, most TCR sequences were observed very rarely, whereas some public TCRs were present in many individuals. A cluster of highly shared sequence variants was judged likely to represent a technical artifact of the sequencing pipeline. It was suggested by the authors that the approach could potentially be generalized to other disease states and immunological phenotypes. This cohort had only TCR beta chains sequenced, and the lack of alpha or paired-chain data limited which features could be detected. Because counts were too low, seventeen rarely observed V segments, including chromosome 9 orphons, were excluded from the earlier analysis of several hundred of the donors. In a later analysis, HLA-associated TCR beta chains showed more clonal expansion and lower generation probabilities than non-associated chains that were equally common. A few of the identified cytomegalovirus-associated TCR beta chains were confirmed in vitro to be specific for cytomegalovirus antigens. In a later genetic analysis, a missense DCLRE1C variant was associated with V-gene and J-gene trimming of TCR beta chains, and the association was replicated in an independent cohort. The study listed 150 to 200 TCR beta chains as associated with cytomegalovirus. In a later analysis, 15,000 to 20,000 TCR beta sequences were associated with specific HLA alleles at a false discovery rate of 0.05. When HLA alleles, especially DR and DQ, strongly co-occurred, attributing TCR associations to individual alleles was difficult. Correlated functional status among segregating V segments might be attributable to linkage disequilibrium, but an unknown experimental factor could not be ruled out. Because HLA typing was missing for some donors at each locus, association tests included only the typed subset. In an earlier analysis of around 600 of the donors, most TCR beta V segments appeared in productive rearrangements about 87% or about 30% of the time, broadly matching IMGT annotations. Most CMV-associated TCR beta chains appeared to be HLA-restricted in a later analysis, and the HLA associations seemed to be driven largely by CMV exposure. Compared with the roughly 700-donor mean, donors in an Asian-associated ancestry cluster had fewer N-insertions in productive TCRs, according to a later genetic analysis. For the cohort, immune exposure information was limited to CMV serostatus.

The cohort comprised 670 or so healthy bone marrow donors. At the time of sampling, every cohort member was nominally healthy, though immune exposures that went unrecorded were likely present. The donor was CMV seronegative and belonged to the group of 352 seronegative cohort members. A peripheral blood sample was collected from each donor, and TCR beta sequencing was performed on peripheral blood mononuclear cells. Genomic DNA was extracted from the blood cell samples with the Qiagen DNeasy Blood Extraction Kit. V is pruned by 1 base and J by 6 bases, leaving 8 bases of the junction without a gene match. The CDR3 numbers 17 residues from cysteine through phenylalanine. The kept DNA is CDR3 alone, 51 bases in frame from the first base. CDR1 and CDR2 (LNHDA, SQIVND) derive from the germline V gene (reference sequence). Libraries came from the immunoSEQ multiplex PCR assay. For the multiplex PCR, a mixture combining 60 forward primers for TCR Vbeta segments and 13 reverse primers for TCR Jbeta segments was used. A multiplex PCR assay on genomic DNA amplified the CDR3 region of rearranged TCR beta genes. The Illumina HiSeq System was used to sequence the amplified TCR beta libraries as 87-base-pair reads. Per the original workflow: A later analysis tallied 75 million to 95 million unique TCR beta chains across the 700 or so repertoires, and some 12 million of those chains were shared by two or more donors. To remove PCR and sequencing errors, raw reads were error-corrected and collapsed into unique sequences using a nearest-neighbor algorithm that merged closely related sequences. Alignment of CDR3 sequences to IMGT reference sequences was used to assign V, D and J gene segments. For a sequence to be retained, a match of at least six nucleotides to both a V gene segment and a J gene segment was required. Rearrangements were classified as productive when the CDR3 lacked stop codons and remained in frame with V and J, and all other rearrangements were classified as non-productive. Following IMGT convention, CDR3 was defined as the stretch from the second conserved V-encoded cysteine up to the conserved J-encoded phenylalanine. In an earlier analysis of 550 to 650 of the donors, sequences lacking an unambiguous match to a single V gene segment were excluded. An earlier analysis of a few hundred of the donors classified V segments as functional when productive rearrangements were above 56.7% and as segregating when the standard deviation between donors was above 5%. A statistical classification framework was built for diagnosing cytomegalovirus status from the catalog of TCR beta chain sequences. A later analysis assigned V and J genes by comparing TCR nucleotide sequences with IMGT/GENE-DB human TR gene sequences. The TCRdist pipeline was used in a later analysis to assign CDR3 sequences and most-parsimonious VDJ recombination scenarios. In a later analysis, each TCR beta chain was defined by its CDR3 amino acid sequence together with its V-gene family, and reads without a unique V-gene family were excluded. In a later analysis, fewer than 650 highly shared, low-generation-probability nucleotide sequences were removed to address suspected cross-contamination and a sequencing artifact. For each public chain, a later analysis derived a clonal expansion index from normalized ranks of inferred template counts within each repertoire. Generation probabilities in a later analysis came from a VDJ recombination model fitted to out-of-frame rearrangements, and those results were checked against IGoR. A later analysis scored TCR-TCR, TCR-HLA and TCR-CMV co-occurrence with hypergeometric tests, applying a repertoire-size bias correction to TCR pairs. To estimate false discovery rates, a later analysis permuted the HLA or CMV assignments 20 times. A later analysis grouped co-occurring TCRs with DBSCAN, adding TCRdist sequence similarity when clustering within HLA-allele-positive subsets. Co-occurrence clustering excluded repertoires with fewer than 30,000 or more than 120,000 public chains, plus five with anomalous nucleotide sharing. TCRdb took over this immuneACCESS table, retaining in-frame rearrangements with V and J assigned. Such tables are incomplete; in checked studies, under half of the missing clones stem from an unresolved V gene, and the remainder is unexplained. The DNA gave D and trimming, while V, J and clone size come from that table. This sample gives about 69,000 clones in total; roughly 76% of them show up just once. The ten largest clonotypes hold under 3.5% of the sample.

On this clone: Its antigen is still unknown. Per-base qualities were not stored, and no clone one base away is much larger.

Sequences were obtained from PBMCs. The clonotype comes from a man aged 18 to 29 in good health and CMV-seronegative. The chain couples TRBV19 to TRBJ2-5; the junction holds 13 bases that match TRBD2. CDR3 loop: CASSIGRLAGGRKTQYF. In nucleotide form, the sequence is TGTGCCAGTAGTATAGGACGACTAGCGGGGGGCCGGAAGACCCAGTACTTC.